Sequencing of this TCR beta chain was carried out in a study of cytomegalovirus exposure and HLA in healthy donors. Regarding the study as a whole: Excluded: some indistinguishable V segments such as TRBV6-2 and TRBV6-3. Segments of the TCR beta V type were, in most cases, productive about 87% or about 30% of the time in an earlier analysis. In a later analysis, TCR beta V- and J-gene trimming was associated with a missense DCLRE1C variant.

60 Vbeta and 13 Jbeta primers were used in PCR. Some clones are missing from TCRdb's copy, which holds only in-frame ones; the method was immunoSEQ multiplex PCR. The table shows some 170,000 clones, with just under 80% occurring only once. Donors were nominally healthy when sampled, though unrecorded immune exposures were likely. The CDR3 has 16 amino acids. Trimming cost V 4 bases and J 0 bases; bases outside gene matches: 7. The germline V gene encodes CDR1 LGHNA and CDR2 YSLEER. Regarding this clone: No antigen is known for it.

The chain recombines TRBV4-3 with TRBJ2-5; TRBD1 aligns across 8 bases. This TCR derives from a woman aged 50 to 65 in good health and CMV-seronegative. Sequenced input: PBMCs. CDR3 amino acids: CASSPSGGRNQETQYF. CDR3 in DNA: TGCGCCAGCAGCCCCTCAGGGGGCCGAAACCAAGAGACCCAGTACTTC.